These 25 T cell receptor beta chains came from one sample sequenced in a study of T cell responses to AZD1222 COVID-19 vaccine. This table comes from immunoSEQ multiplex PCR, and its TCRdb copy is limited to in-frame clones, with some not included. The table records 90,000 to 130,000 clones, 94% of them present only once. The material was peripheral blood, obtained 28 days after the second AZD1222 dose. The receptors derive from an adult who received the AZD1222 COVID-19 vaccine.

The chain has TRBV5-6 and TRBJ1-1; D remains ambiguous. CDR1 and CDR2 (germline): SGHDT, YYEEEE. V lost 4 bases, J lost 6 bases, and 16 bases lay in between. This CDR3 has 14 amino acids. CDR3 DNA sequence: TGTGCCAGCAGCCTCTACGGTCGGCCGGCTGAAGCTTTCTTT. Protein: CASSLYGRPAEAFF.

This clone came up once. This chain uses TRBV27 with TRBJ2-1, with D maybe TRBD2 (6 bases). V lost 5 bases and J lost 7, with 18 bases in between. Germline assignment: CDR1 MNHEY and CDR2 SMNVEV (reference sequence). The CDR3 contains 15 residues. The DNA of the CDR3 is TGTGCCAGCAGTCGCACACAGACTAGTACAAATGAGCAGTTCTTC. Translated, it gives CASSRTQTSTNEQFF.

J is TRBJ1-2 and V is TRBV11-2; TRBD1 matches 7 bases. The junction had 11 bases not matched to a gene; V was cut back by 5 bases and J by 5 bases. Germline V gene lookup returns CDR1 SGHAT and CDR2 FQNNGV. The CDR3 consists of 15 residues. Here the CDR3 reads CASSHTTGYDYGYTF. Here the CDR3 DNA reads TGTGCCAGCAGCCACACGACAGGGTACGATTATGGCTACACCTTC.

The chain uses TRBV6-5 and TRBJ2-2; D may match TRBD1 or TRBD2 (6 bases each). Germline lookup yields CDR1 MNHEY and CDR2 SVGAGI. Trimming took off 8 bases at V and 4 bases at J, with 14 bases between the two ends. This CDR3 contains 14 residues. The CDR3 reads CASGRGAGTGELFF. The CDR3 bases are TGTGCCAGCGGTAGGGGGGCGGGCACCGGGGAGCTGTTTTTT.

The rearrangement uses TRBV5-4 and TRBJ1-2; weak D call: TRBD1 (6 bases). The CDR3 totals 12 residues. Germline CDR1 and CDR2: SGHNT and YYREEE (reference sequence). Trimming stripped 4 bases from V and 12 bases from J, with 16 bases between. CDR3 nucleotides: TGTGCCAGCAGCGTTGCACAGGGACTCGACACCTTC. The encoded protein is CASSVAQGLDTF. The variable domain in full, completed from reference TRBV5-4 and TRBJ1-2, reads ETGVTQSPTHLIKTRGQQVTLRCSSQSGHNTVSWYQQALGQGPQFIFQYYREEENGRGNFPPRFSGLQFPNYSSELNVNALELDDSALYLCASSVAQGLDTFGSGTRLTVV.

The rearrangement joins TRBV5-4 to TRBJ1-2, with TRBD1 as a possible D gene (5 bases). Germline assignment: CDR1 SGHNT and CDR2 YYREEE (reference sequence). The CDR3 sequence is 13 residues long. Trimming removed 2 bases at V and 4 bases at J, with 9 bases between. The CDR3 region has the DNA TGTGCCAGCAGCTTTACAGGTGTCTATGGCTACACCTTC. It specifies CASSFTGVYGYTF.

V usage is TRBV4-2 and J usage is TRBJ1-4; D call uncertain. CDR1 is LGHNA and CDR2 is YNFKEQ in the germline V gene. V was pared by 2 bases and J by 7 bases, with 11 bases between. The CDR3 totals 14 residues. CDR3 DNA: TGTGCCAGCAGCCAAAATTGGGCAGGTGAAAAACTGTTTTTT. Protein: CASSQNWAGEKLFF.

This chain links TRBV27 with TRBJ2-7; a weak D match, TRBD2 (5 bases). Germline V lookup: CDR1 MNHEY, CDR2 SMNVEV (reference sequence). The CDR3 spans 13 residues. V was clipped by 6 bases and J by 2 bases, with 11 bases between them. In DNA form, the CDR3 reads TGTGCCAGCAGGGACTTGCCCACCTACGAGCAGTACTTC. Its translation is CASRDLPTYEQYF.

The chain employs TRBV6-5 and TRBJ1-2, with D unresolved. The CDR3 runs 11 residues. Germline CDR1 and CDR2: MNHEY and SVGAGI. This chain's CDR3 is CASSPGYGYTF. The DNA of the CDR3 is TGTGCGAGCTCCCCGGGGTATGGCTACACCTTC.

The chain links TRBV30 to TRBJ2-1; possible D gene TRBD2, 6 bases. Trimming removed 3 bases from V and 8 bases from J, with 17 bases in between. Germline V gives CDR1 GTSNPN, CDR2 SVGIG (reference sequence). The CDR3 sequence is 14 residues long. The CDR3 coding sequence is TGTGCCTGGAGCGGTACAGGCGGGATCTATGAGCAGTTCTTC. This gives the protein CAWSGTGGIYEQFF.

The chain uses TRBV6-1 and TRBJ2-1; TRBD1 matches 11 bases. The CDR3 is made up of 16 amino acids. Germline V gives CDR1 MNHNS, CDR2 SASEGT. V trimming: 4 bases; J trimming: 5 bases; junction bases outside the gene matches: 7. CDR3 in amino acids: CASSVEGQGGDNEQFF. For the CDR3, the DNA is TGTGCCAGCAGTGTAGAGGGACAGGGGGGTGACAATGAGCAGTTCTTC.

This clone has a handful of counts. The rearrangement uses TRBV4-2 and TRBJ2-7; 12 bases fit TRBD2. From germline, CDR1 is LGHNA and CDR2 YNFKEQ. The CDR3 spans 15 residues. Germline trimming cut 1 base from V and 2 bases from J; bases unmatched to any gene: 0. CDR3 in DNA: TGTGCCAGCAGCCAAGCTAGCGGGAGGGCCTACGAGCAGTACTTC. Its protein product is CASSQASGRAYEQYF.

This clone was recorded once. V gene TRBV18 combines with J gene TRBJ1-3, with 9 nucleotides matching TRBD1. V lost 2 bases to trimming and J lost 0 bases; unmatched junction nucleotides: 8. The germline gives CDR1 KGHSH, CDR2 LQKENI. This CDR3 is built from 18 residues. The CDR3 DNA sequence: TGTGCCAGCTCACCAATAGGGACAGGGAGCCTCTCTGGAAACACCATATATTTT. Residues: CASSPIGTGSLSGNTIYF.

CDR3 nucleotides: TGTGCCAGTAGAAGGACCCAGGACAGGGGAAATCAGCCCCAGCATTTT. As protein: CASRRTQDRGNQPQHF. The genes are TRBV19 and TRBJ1-5; 9 nucleotides match TRBD1. The V segment lost 6 bases and the J segment 4 bases; nucleotides outside the gene matches: 10. This CDR3 contains 16 residues. CDR1 and CDR2 (germline): LNHDA, SQIVND (reference sequence).

The gene calls are TRBV6-5 and TRBJ1-2, with 10 bases fitting TRBD1. CDR3 length equals 13 residues. Germline CDR1 is MNHEY and CDR2 is SVGAGI. V trimming: 8 bases; J trimming: 7 bases; junction bases outside the gene matches: 7. The CDR3, as DNA: TGTGCCAGCGCCCCCGGACAGGGGGGTGGCTACACCTTC. Protein sequence: CASAPGQGGGYTF.

The V gene is TRBV28, the J gene TRBJ1-4, with TRBD1 identical over 9 bases. The V gene end was trimmed by 0 bases and the J gene end by 7 bases; junction bases not matched to a gene: 9. Germline CDR1 and CDR2: MDHEN and SYDVKM. There are 17 residues in the CDR3. The CDR3 DNA reads TGTGCCAGCAGTTTATGGAATGTCGGACAGGGGTTTGAAAAACTGTTTTTT. It encodes CASSLWNVGQGFEKLFF. Complete variable domain (other parts from reference TRBV28 and TRBJ1-4): DVKVTQSSRYLVKRTGEKVFLECVQDMDHENMFWYRQDPGLGLRLIYFSYDVKMKEKGDIPEGYSVSREKKERFSLILESASTNQTSMYLCASSLWNVGQGFEKLFFGSGTQLSVL.

V usage is TRBV5-4 and J usage is TRBJ2-1, with 11 bases matching TRBD2. Germline V lookup: CDR1 SGHNT, CDR2 YYREEE (reference sequence). There are 14 residues in the CDR3. Germline trimming cut 6 bases from V and 5 bases from J; bases unmatched to any gene: 4. Here the CDR3 DNA reads TGTGCCAGCACAGGGACTAGCGGAGACAATGAGCAGTTCTTC. Protein product: CASTGTSGDNEQFF. The full variable domain, its missing parts supplied by reference TRBV5-4 and TRBJ2-1, is ETGVTQSPTHLIKTRGQQVTLRCSSQSGHNTVSWYQQALGQGPQFIFQYYREEENGRGNFPPRFSGLQFPNYSSELNVNALELDDSALYLCASTGTSGDNEQFFGPGTRLTVL.

The chain carries TRBV24-1 and TRBJ1-2; D might be TRBD1 (6 bases). CDR3 length: 13 amino acids. Trimming shortened V by 4 bases and J by 6 bases, and 11 bases separated the two germline ends. CDR1 KGHDR and CDR2 SFDVKD come from the germline V gene. Here the CDR3 DNA reads TGTGCCACCAGTGACCCACAGGGAGATGGCTACACCTTC. Translating it yields CATSDPQGDGYTF.

This clone occurred a few times. V gene TRBV11-2 combines with J gene TRBJ2-3, with TRBD1 identical over 9 bases. The CDR3 is made up of 17 amino acids. The J segment lost 2 bases and the V segment lost 6 bases, leaving 12 bases of the junction unmatched. Per the germline V gene, CDR1 is SGHAT and CDR2 is FQNNGV. CDR3 DNA sequence: TGTGCCAGCAGACCTCAACAGGGGGCCTATCACACAGATACGCAGTATTTT. This encodes CASRPQQGAYHTDTQYF.

The rearrangement joins TRBV28 to TRBJ1-2; TRBD1 might be the D (5 bases). Germline CDR1 reads MDHEN; CDR2 reads SYDVKM. V was shortened by 6 bases and J by 2 bases, with 10 bases between the two germline ends. The CDR3 length is 13 residues. For the CDR3, the DNA is TGTGCCAGCAGCGACGGGGGAAACTATGGCTACACCTTC. Encoded protein: CASSDGGNYGYTF.

This chain links TRBV3-1 (or the pseudogene TRBV3-2) with TRBJ2-7; tentatively, D is TRBD1 (5 bases). With 3 bases removed from V and 3 bases from J, the gap between germline ends came to 12 bases. The CDR3 has 14 residues. The germline V gene has CDR1 LGHDT and CDR2 YNNKEL (reference sequence). CDR3 sequence reads: CASSHGQTIYEQYF. In nucleotides, the CDR3 is TGTGCCAGCAGCCACGGACAAACGATCTACGAGCAGTACTTC.

The rearrangement links TRBV24-1 to TRBJ2-1, with D maybe TRBD1 (6 bases). Germline assignment: CDR1 KGHDR and CDR2 SFDVKD. V dropped 3 bases and J dropped 8 bases, with 16 bases sitting between them. The CDR3 runs to 15 residues. Here the CDR3 DNA reads TGTGCCACCAGTGATCCGAGGACAGCCGGGGATGAGCAGTTCTTC. It is translated as CATSDPRTAGDEQFF.

The chain has TRBV12-3 or TRBV12-4 and TRBJ2-7; D might be TRBD1 (6 bases). Trimming took off 8 bases at V and 3 bases at J, with 8 bases between the two ends. This CDR3 spans 11 amino acids. CDR3 nucleotide sequence: TGTGCCAGCGGACAGAACTACGAGCAGTACTTC. Protein product: CASGQNYEQYF.

The chain recombines TRBV20-1 with TRBJ1-2; 10 bases fit TRBD1. Germline loops: CDR1 DFQATT, CDR2 SNEGSKA (reference sequence). Unmatched junction bases numbered 9, after V lost 3 bases and J lost 8 bases. This CDR3 has 14 amino acids. The CDR3 DNA sequence: TGCAGTGCTAGTGGTGCTCGGGACAGGGGCGGCTACACCTTC. Its translation: CSASGARDRGGYTF.

The chain recombines TRBV10-1 with TRBJ2-1, with 8 bases fitting TRBD1. Trimming cost V 3 bases and J 6 bases; bases outside gene matches: 10. Germline V gene data show CDR1 as WNHNN and CDR2 as SYGVQD (reference sequence). The CDR3 spans 16 residues. This chain's CDR3 is CASSDLTGAGFNEQFF. CDR3 coding DNA: TGCGCCAGCAGTGATTTGACAGGGGCAGGTTTCAATGAGCAGTTCTTC.